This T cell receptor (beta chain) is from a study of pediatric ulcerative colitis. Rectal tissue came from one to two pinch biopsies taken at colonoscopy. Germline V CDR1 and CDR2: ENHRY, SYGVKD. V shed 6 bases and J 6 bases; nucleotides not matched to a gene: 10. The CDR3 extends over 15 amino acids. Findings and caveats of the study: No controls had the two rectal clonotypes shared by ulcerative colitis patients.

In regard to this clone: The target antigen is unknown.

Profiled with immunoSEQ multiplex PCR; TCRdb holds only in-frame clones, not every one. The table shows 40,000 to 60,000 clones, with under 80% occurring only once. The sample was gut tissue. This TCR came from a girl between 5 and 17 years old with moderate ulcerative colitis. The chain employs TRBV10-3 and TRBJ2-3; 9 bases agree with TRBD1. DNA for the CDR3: TGTGCCATCAGCCGGACAGGGGCTGACGCGGATACGCAGTATTTT. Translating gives CAISRTGADADTQYF.